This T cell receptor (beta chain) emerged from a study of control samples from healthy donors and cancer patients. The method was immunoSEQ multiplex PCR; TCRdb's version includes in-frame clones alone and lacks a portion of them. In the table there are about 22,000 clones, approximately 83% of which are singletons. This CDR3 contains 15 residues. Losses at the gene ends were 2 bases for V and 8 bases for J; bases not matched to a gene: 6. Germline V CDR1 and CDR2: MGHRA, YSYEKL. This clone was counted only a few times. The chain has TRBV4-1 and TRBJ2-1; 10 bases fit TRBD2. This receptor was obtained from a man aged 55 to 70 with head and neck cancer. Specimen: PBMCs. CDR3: CASSQPAGGFDEQFF. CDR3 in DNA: TGCGCCAGCAGCCAACCAGCGGGGGGGTTCGATGAGCAGTTCTTC.